Listed below are T cell receptor beta chains from one sample, sequenced in a study of CD8+ T cells in alopecia areata. TCRdb's copy holds only in-frame clones and misses some; the assay was immunoSEQ multiplex PCR. The table has 150,000 to 250,000 clones, 58% seen once. The source was CD4+ T cells sorted from blood, collected at week 24, from a patient treated with tofacitinib. These receptors came from a human donor with alopecia areata. The CDR3 runs from the conserved cysteine through the conserved F or W.

J gene	V gene	CDR3 protein
TRBJ2-4	TRBV4-3	CASSQGTAGGVGKNIQYF
TRBJ2-5	TRBV15	CATRDQETQYF
TRBJ1-1	TRBV30	CAWSVSQGDTEAFF
TRBJ2-7	TRBV28	CASSPSGTSGLYEQYF
TRBJ2-5	TRBV25-1	CASSGLDGETQYF
TRBJ1-1	TRBV7-8	CASSLGGATDTEAFF
TRBJ2-5	TRBV10-3	CAISEDSGSETQYF
TRBJ2-1	TRBV7-9	CASSSPTGSIFNEQFF
TRBJ2-3	TRBV2	CASSDDTDTQYF
TRBJ2-6	TRBV30	CAYQAASGANVLTF
TRBJ2-3	TRBV7-9	CASSPTADTQYF